This entry lists 24 T cell receptor beta chains sequenced from one sample in a study of OX40 agonist ivuxolimab in advanced cancers. Here immunoSEQ multiplex PCR was the method, and the copy in TCRdb shows in-frame clones only, minus some. This table has roughly 100,000 clones, approximately 90% appearing once. The input for sequencing was CD4+ or CD8+ T cells sorted from blood, taken in a trial of the OX40 agonist ivuxolimab. The receptors shown here come from an adult with an advanced solid tumor such as melanoma, head and neck, liver or kidney cancer.

The chain combines TRBV18 with TRBJ1-2, with 9 bases lining up with TRBD1. Germline values: CDR1 KGHSH, CDR2 LQKENI. CDR3 size: 15 residues. V gave up 6 bases and J gave up 4 bases; unmatched junction bases: 9. In DNA form, the CDR3 reads TGTGCCAGCTCGCAAAACAGGGGGCGCGCCTATGGCTACACCTTC. Translated, it gives CASSQNRGRAYGYTF.

The rearrangement links TRBV25-1 to TRBJ1-6; possible D gene TRBD1, 5 bases. V was shortened by 7 bases and J by 9 bases, with 13 bases between the two germline ends. Germline CDR1 MGHDK, CDR2 SYGVNS. This CDR3 contains 13 residues. The CDR3 DNA is TGTGCCAGCACGGGCGAGGGGAGTTCACCCCTCCACTTT. Its translation: CASTGEGSSPLHF.

This chain links TRBV10-3 with TRBJ1-3; D gene uncertain. This CDR3 contains 15 residues. The V gene lost 7 bases and the J gene lost 3 bases, with 16 bases spanning the gap. Germline V gives CDR1 ENHRY, CDR2 SYGVKD. CDR3 residues: CAIKPQEPLGNTIYF. CDR3 DNA: TGTGCCATCAAACCTCAGGAACCCCTTGGAAACACCATATATTTT.

The chain uses TRBV5-6 and TRBJ2-3; D is perhaps TRBD1 (5 bases). Trimming pared 0 bases from V and 4 bases from J, leaving 9 bases between. The CDR3 length is 14 residues. The germline CDR1 and CDR2 sequences are SGHDT and YYEEEE. Written as DNA, the CDR3 is TGTGCCAGCAGCTTGGAGGGGCTTGCAGATACGCAGTATTTT. Translating it yields CASSLEGLADTQYF.

This chain uses TRBV30 with TRBJ1-2; possibly TRBD1 for D (5 bases). The CDR3 is 14 amino acids. Trimming pared 2 bases from V and 7 bases from J, leaving 17 bases between. Germline CDR1 GTSNPN, CDR2 SVGIG (reference sequence). This chain's CDR3 is CAWSQPARDRGYTF. In DNA form, the CDR3 reads TGTGCCTGGAGTCAACCGGCCAGGGATCGTGGCTACACCTTC.

The chain recombines TRBV7-2 with TRBJ2-7; TRBD2 aligns across 13 bases. There are 14 residues in the CDR3. J lost 9 bases, V lost 4 bases, and 6 bases had no gene match. CDR1 and CDR2 (germline): SGHTA, FQGNSA. The DNA for the CDR3 is TGTGCCAGCAGCTCAGGACTAGCGGGGGCTTGGCAGTACTTC. The encoded protein is CASSSGLAGAWQYF. Full variable domain (rest looked up from reference TRBV7-2 and TRBJ2-7): GAGVSQSPSNKVTEKGKDVELRCDPISGHTALYWYRQSLGQGLEFLIYFQGNSAPDKSGLPSDRFSAERTGGSVSTLTIQRTQQEDSAVYLCASSSGLAGAWQYFGPGTRLTVT.

J is TRBJ1-2 and V is TRBV28; 11 bases line up with TRBD1. Germline lookup yields CDR1 MDHEN and CDR2 SYDVKM. V was pared by 4 bases and J by 5 bases, with 9 bases of the junction left unmatched. The CDR3 loop spans 16 amino acids. The CDR3 nucleotides are TGTGCCAGCAGTTCCGGGACAGGGGGTAGTGGGTATGGCTACACCTTC. This gives the protein CASSSGTGGSGYGYTF.

This chain links TRBV6-1 with TRBJ1-2; D remains ambiguous. The CDR3 sequence is 10 residues long. Germline V gives CDR1 MNHNS, CDR2 SASEGT. The germline V and J ends were trimmed by 6 bases and 8 bases, with 7 bases remaining between them. The CDR3 DNA is TGTGCCAGCAGATCTACCGGCTACACCTTC. Translated: CASRSTGYTF.

The V gene is TRBV6-6, the J gene TRBJ1-1; TRBD1 aligns across 8 bases. CDR3 length: 14 residues. Germline-derived CDR1 and CDR2 are MNHNY and SVGAGI (reference sequence). The CDR3 region has the DNA TGTGCGCTCCGGGCAGGGGGCAAGAACACTGAAGCTTTCTTT. Its translation is CALRAGGKNTEAFF.

For the CDR3, the DNA is TGTGCCATCAGTGAGGGACTAGCGGGGGGGTTTCAGTTCTTC. Amino acid sequence: CAISEGLAGGFQFF. The chain carries TRBV10-3 and TRBJ2-1; 15 nucleotides agree with TRBD2. This CDR3 region has 14 residues. Looked up from germline, CDR1 is ENHRY and CDR2 is SYGVKD. V lost 2 bases, J lost 13 bases, and 3 bases stayed unmatched.

CDR3: CASSSLAAPGVNEQFF. The CDR3 DNA sequence: TGTGCCAGCAGCTCTCTAGCGGCCCCGGGCGTGAATGAGCAGTTCTTC. This rearrangement joins TRBV7-6 to TRBJ2-1; 7 bases align to TRBD2. Trimming cost V 4 bases and J 7 bases; bases outside gene matches: 13. The CDR3 spans 16 residues. Germline CDR1 and CDR2: SGHVS and FNYEAQ.

The CDR3 DNA reads TGTGCCAGCTCACCTAGAACTAGCTTTACAGATACGCAGTATTTT. Translation: CASSPRTSFTDTQYF. The chain combines TRBV18 with TRBJ2-3, with TRBD2 as a possible D gene (6 bases). V lost 3 bases and J lost 3, with 13 bases in between. CDR1 and CDR2 (germline): KGHSH, LQKENI. The CDR3 is 15 amino acids.

CDR3 DNA: TGTGCCAGCAGTTTAGGGACAGGGGCGCCGGGGGAGCAGTACTTC. Encoded protein: CASSLGTGAPGEQYF. J is TRBJ2-7 and V is TRBV28; 10 bases fit TRBD1. The CDR3 sequence is 15 residues long. Germline V CDR1 and CDR2: MDHEN, SYDVKM. Trimming took 2 bases from V and 7 from J; bases not matched to a gene: 8.

J is TRBJ1-1 and V is TRBV20-1; no firm D call. Per the germline V gene, CDR1 is DFQATT and CDR2 is SNEGSKA (reference sequence). The CDR3 consists of 10 residues. The V end lost 6 bases, the J end lost 7 bases, and 9 bases lay between the germline ends. The CDR3 DNA reads TGCAGTGCCCGGAAGGTTGAAGCTTTCTTT. Translation gives CSARKVEAFF.

This clone came up a few times. The chain recombines TRBV5-1 with TRBJ1-6; 7 bases match TRBD1. The germline gives CDR1 SGHRS, CDR2 YFSETQ. Losses at the gene ends were 1 base for V and 10 bases for J; bases not matched to a gene: 5. The CDR3 loop spans 14 amino acids. The CDR3 DNA sequence: TGCGCCAGCAGCTTGCAGGGGGAAGAATCACCCCTCCACTTT. Its protein product is CASSLQGEESPLHF.

The rearrangement links TRBV7-2 to TRBJ2-7; D is ambiguous. The CDR3 loop spans 13 amino acids. Germline CDR1 is SGHTA and CDR2 is FQGNSA. V dropped 2 bases and J dropped 6 bases, with 11 bases sitting between them. The CDR3 region has the DNA TGTGCCAGCAGCTTACAGGTGCAGAGCGAGCAGTACTTC. Its protein product is CASSLQVQSEQYF.

The CDR3 is CASSTTENTEAFF. CDR3 DNA sequence: TGTGCCAGCAGTACTACAGAGAACACTGAAGCTTTCTTT. The chain uses TRBV2 and TRBJ1-1; no reliable D call. Trimming pared 5 bases from V and 1 base from J, leaving 8 bases between. The germline V gene has CDR1 SNHLY and CDR2 FYNNEI. The length of the CDR3 is 13 residues.

This clone is a singleton in its sample. This rearrangement joins TRBV19 to TRBJ1-1; D ambiguous. CDR3 length equals 11 residues. Trimming left V 3 bases short and J 7 bases short, with 6 bases between. CDR1 and CDR2 from the germline V gene are LNHDA and SQIVND (reference sequence). In DNA form, the CDR3 reads TGTGCCAGTAGTATTCGGGTTGAAGCTTTCTTT. Protein sequence: CASSIRVEAFF. Combining the CDR3 with reference TRBV19 and TRBJ1-1 gives the whole variable domain DGGITQSPKYLFRKEGQNVTLSCEQNLNHDAMYWYRQDPGQGLRLIYYSQIVNDFQKGDIAEGYSVSREKKESFPLTVTSAQKNPTAFYLCASSIRVEAFFGQGTRLTVV.

V gene TRBV29-1 combines with J gene TRBJ1-5; D is unresolved. Trimming left V 4 bases short and J 0 bases short, with 10 bases between. Germline CDR1 SQVTM, CDR2 ANQGSEA. CDR3 size: 14 residues. CDR3 residues: CSVVSGNSNQPQHF. The CDR3 DNA is TGCAGCGTTGTTTCCGGGAATAGCAATCAGCCCCAGCATTTT.

This clone was observed a few times. The chain couples TRBV7-8 to TRBJ2-7; 7 nucleotides match TRBD1. The germline CDR1 and CDR2 sequences are SGHVS and FQNEAQ. With 5 bases clipped from V and 5 bases from J, the junction kept 9 bases outside the gene matches. The CDR3 covers 14 residues. CDR3 bases: TGTGCCAGCAGCCCCCACGGGACAGTAAACGAGCAGTACTTC. Residues: CASSPHGTVNEQYF.

This clone was detected only a few times. This sequence joins TRBV5-1 and TRBJ1-1; maybe TRBD1 (5 bases). The CDR3 extends over 12 amino acids. Germline V lookup: CDR1 SGHRS, CDR2 YFSETQ. The ends were cut back, 4 bases at V and 8 bases at J, with 12 bases in the middle. The CDR3 loop reads CASSPAGPEAFF. CDR3 nucleotides: TGCGCCAGCAGCCCTGCAGGGCCAGAAGCTTTCTTT.

The V and J genes are TRBV28 and TRBJ2-5; D call uncertain. CDR3 length: 15 amino acids. Deletions cut 3 bases from V and 1 base from J, with 12 bases between. CDR1 and CDR2 (germline): MDHEN, SYDVKM. The CDR3 here is CASSFQGRVQETQYF. Here the CDR3 DNA reads TGTGCCAGCAGTTTCCAAGGACGGGTCCAAGAGACCCAGTACTTC.

This rearrangement joins TRBV30 to TRBJ1-6; unclear D gene. Germline V gives CDR1 GTSNPN, CDR2 SVGIG (reference sequence). The CDR3 has 15 amino acids. The V end was cut by 4 bases, the J end by 0 bases, with 10 bases between. As DNA, the CDR3 is TGTGCCTGGACGTCGGGGAGCTCCTATAATTCACCCCTCCACTTT. Residues: CAWTSGSSYNSPLHF. The complete variable domain, with remaining parts taken from reference TRBV30 and TRBJ1-6, reads SQTIHQWPATLVQPVGSPLSLECTVEGTSNPNLYWYRQAAGRGLQLLFYSVGIGQISSEVPQNLSASRPQDRQFILSSKKLLLSDSGFYLCAWTSGSSYNSPLHFGNGTRLTVT.

The chain is built from TRBV9 and TRBJ2-1; possible D gene TRBD2, 5 bases. Germline V gives CDR1 SGDLS, CDR2 YYNGEE. Trimming cost V 3 bases and J 4 bases, with 17 bases left between them. The CDR3 length is 16 residues. The CDR3 nucleotides read TGTGCCAGCAGCGGGGAGAGGGCGGCCCTGTACAATGAGCAGTTCTTC. This sequence encodes CASSGERAALYNEQFF.